The sequence of this TCR beta chain was determined in a study of T and B cells in COVID-19 patients. Looked up from germline, CDR1 is MNHNS and CDR2 is SASEGT. Trimming took off 2 bases at V and 6 bases at J, with 8 bases between the two ends. The CDR3 is made up of 13 amino acids. BIOMED2 TRB-A/B primer pools were used in multiplex TRB PCR. A single record per CDR3 protein comes from TCRdb applying MiXCR to the multiplex PCR reads. This sample yields some 9,100 distinct CDR3 sequences, of which roughly 30% are seen a single time; around 6% belongs to the top ten. Blood genomic DNA input for TRB amplification was about 240-550 ng. This clonotype is labeled medium-sized.

The V call is TRBV6-1, the J call TRBJ2-1, with D unclear. Sequencing was performed on blood. The clonotype originates from a human donor who had recovered from COVID-19. The CDR3 DNA reads TGTGCCAGCAGTGAATTATGGCGCAATGAGCAGTTCTTC. Protein sequence: CASSELWRNEQFF.